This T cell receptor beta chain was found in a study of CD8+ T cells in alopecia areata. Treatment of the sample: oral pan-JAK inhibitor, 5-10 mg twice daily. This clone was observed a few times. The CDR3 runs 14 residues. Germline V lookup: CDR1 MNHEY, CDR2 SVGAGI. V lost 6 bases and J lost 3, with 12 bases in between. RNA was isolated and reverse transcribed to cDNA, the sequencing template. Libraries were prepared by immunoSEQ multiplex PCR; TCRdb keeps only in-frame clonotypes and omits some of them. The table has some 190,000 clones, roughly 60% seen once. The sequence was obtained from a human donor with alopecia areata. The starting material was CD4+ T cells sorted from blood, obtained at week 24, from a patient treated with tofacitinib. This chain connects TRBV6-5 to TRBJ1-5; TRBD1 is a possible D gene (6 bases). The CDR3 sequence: CASRPDRNNQPQHF. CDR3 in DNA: TGTGCCAGCAGACCCGACAGGAACAATCAGCCCCAGCATTTT.